This TCR beta chain was sequenced during a study of cytotoxic CD8 clonotypes in ibrutinib-treated CLL. Concerning this clone itself: What it recognizes is unknown.

The targeted sequencing depth was 1 in 200,000 to 1 in 1 million T cells. The assay was immunoSEQ multiplex PCR, and TCRdb's table has in-frame clones only and misses some. Among about 300,000 clones listed, 65% to 85% were seen once. V shed 1 base, J shed 5 bases, and the junction held 7 bases outside the gene matches. Germline-derived CDR1 and CDR2 are SGHAT and FQNNGV. The CDR3 is made up of 16 amino acids. Regarding the study as a whole: Circulating CD8+ T-cell counts were tracked by baseline clonality, which exceeded that of age-matched healthy donors. Public clonotypes showed up rarely, and on treatment they shrank or held steady.

Sequences were derived from PBMCs, sampled at disease progression, from a patient treated with ibrutinib. The V call is TRBV11-2, the J call TRBJ1-4, with 7 bases identical to TRBD1. This sequence was found in a human donor with chronic lymphocytic leukemia. The CDR3 region is CASSLAGGGPNEKLFF. CDR3 in DNA: TGTGCCAGCAGCTTAGCAGGAGGGGGCCCGAATGAAAAACTGTTTTTT.